The 32 T cell receptor beta chains below all came from one sample that was sequenced in a study of Ad26.COV2.S vaccination and SARS-CoV-2 variants. Treatment meaning: around 19 received Ad26.COV2.S at low or high dose, single or two shots; roughly 5 received placebo; per-sample allocation not given. Repertoires come from day 63 after the first vaccine or placebo injection. Libraries were prepared by immunoSEQ multiplex PCR; TCRdb keeps only in-frame clonotypes and omits some of them. Altogether roughly 410,000 clones are present, roughly 80% being singletons, with the ten largest covering nearly 7.5%. This material consisted of peripheral blood, taken in a trial of Ad26.COV2.S vaccine versus placebo. The source is a person aged 18-65 years who received the Ad26.COV2.S COVID-19 vaccine or a placebo.

This chain joins TRBV6-6 and TRBJ2-7; TRBD2 is a possible D gene (5 bases). Germline V gene sequence: CDR1 MNHNY, CDR2 SVGAGI (reference sequence). The V gene lost 9 bases and the J gene lost 0 bases, with 15 bases spanning the gap. The CDR3 runs to 14 residues. As DNA, the CDR3 is TGTGCCAGTTCCCCGGACTTATTCTCCTACGAGCAGTACTTC. This codes for CASSPDLFSYEQYF.

This sequence joins TRBV5-4 and TRBJ2-5, with D perhaps TRBD1 or TRBD2 (5 bases each). Per germline, CDR1 SGHNT and CDR2 YYREEE (reference sequence). Trimming left V 4 bases short and J 5 bases short, with 18 bases between. CDR3 length equals 15 residues. CDR3 loop: CASSDGTRFRETQYF. The CDR3 region has the DNA TGTGCCAGCAGCGATGGGACCCGGTTCAGGGAGACCCAGTACTTC.

The rearrangement joins TRBV7-7 to TRBJ2-5; D possibly corresponds to TRBD2 (7 bases). Trimming stripped 5 bases from V and 1 base from J, with 11 bases between. Germline lookup yields CDR1 SSHAT and CDR2 FNYEAQ (reference sequence). The CDR3 is 14 amino acids. CDR3 region: CASSPRGAQETQYF. The CDR3 DNA follows: TGTGCCAGCAGCCCTCGGGGGGCCCAAGAGACCCAGTACTTC.

The chain uses TRBV5-6 and TRBJ2-5; D gene uncertain. The CDR3 spans 11 residues. In germline, CDR1 is SGHDT, CDR2 YYEEEE. V was pared by 0 bases and J by 7 bases, with 4 bases between. The CDR3 here is CASSLALTQYF. CDR3 sequence (DNA): TGTGCCAGCAGCTTGGCGTTGACCCAGTACTTC.

V is TRBV3-1 (or the pseudogene TRBV3-2) and J is TRBJ1-4; TRBD1 is a possible D gene (5 bases). V lost 3 bases to trimming and J lost 8 bases, with 13 bases between them. Germline V CDR1 and CDR2: LGHDT, YNNKEL (reference sequence). The CDR3 has 14 residues. Here the CDR3 DNA reads TGTGCCAGCAGCCAGACAGTGGGTTGGGAAAAACTGTTTTTT. Encoded protein: CASSQTVGWEKLFF.

The CDR3 protein is CATSDARTGGYGYTF. CDR3 nucleotide sequence: TGTGCCACCAGTGACGCTCGGACAGGGGGCTATGGCTACACCTTC. The chain has TRBV24-1 and TRBJ1-2, with TRBD1 matching 10 bases. V shed 4 bases, J shed 4 bases, and the junction held 5 bases outside the gene matches. Per germline, CDR1 KGHDR and CDR2 SFDVKD. The length of the CDR3 is 15 residues.

J is TRBJ1-5 and V is TRBV18, with D perhaps matching TRBD1 (6 bases). V lost 4 bases and J lost 4, with 11 bases in between. The CDR3 extends over 14 amino acids. CDR1 KGHSH and CDR2 LQKENI come from the germline V gene. CDR3 loop: CASSLGDTNQPQHF. Here the CDR3 DNA reads TGTGCCAGCTCACTTGGGGACACTAATCAGCCCCAGCATTTT.

CDR3 residues: CASREGLYNSPLHF. Here the CDR3 DNA reads TGTGCCTCACGGGAGGGACTCTATAATTCACCCCTCCACTTT. This chain links TRBV9 with TRBJ1-6, with D tentatively TRBD1 (5 bases). This CDR3 has 14 residues. Germline CDR1 SGDLS, CDR2 YYNGEE. V lost 10 bases to trimming and J lost 3 bases, with 14 bases between them.

This rearrangement joins TRBV5-4 to TRBJ2-1; 10 bases agree with TRBD1. Germline values: CDR1 SGHNT, CDR2 YYREEE (reference sequence). Trimming removed 4 bases from V and 1 base from J; junction bases left unmatched: 14. The CDR3 length is 19 residues. In nucleotides, the CDR3 is TGTGCCAGCAGCCTTTCCCGGGACAGGGGCTCTGGATCCTACAATGAGCAGTTCTTC. Translated, it gives CASSLSRDRGSGSYNEQFF.

The chain recombines TRBV4-1 with TRBJ1-1, with D possibly TRBD1 on 6 matching bases. CDR3 length equals 14 residues. CDR1 and CDR2 (germline): MGHRA, YSYEKL. V shed 2 bases and J shed 4 bases, with 11 bases lying between them. CDR3 sequence (DNA): TGCGCCAGCAGCCAATTAAGGGGGAGCACTGAAGCTTTCTTT. Translated: CASSQLRGSTEAFF.

The chain combines TRBV18 with TRBJ2-3, with D perhaps matching TRBD1 (6 bases). The CDR3 sequence is 14 residues long. Trimming took off 6 bases at V and 2 bases at J, with 12 bases between the two ends. Germline loops: CDR1 KGHSH, CDR2 LQKENI. The CDR3 protein is CASSMTGTTDTQYF. The CDR3 DNA is TGTGCCAGCTCGATGACAGGTACCACAGATACGCAGTATTTT.

The chain uses TRBV30 and TRBJ1-1, with D uncertain. This CDR3 has 13 residues. The germline V gene encodes CDR1 GTSNPN and CDR2 SVGIG (reference sequence). V lost 3 bases, J lost 10 bases, and 18 bases lay in between. The CDR3 reads CAWRVRMDDRAFF. The CDR3 nucleotides are TGTGCCTGGAGGGTCCGAATGGACGACCGAGCTTTCTTT.

The chain carries TRBV18 and TRBJ2-3; TRBD1 matches at 7 bases. The germline V gene encodes CDR1 KGHSH and CDR2 LQKENI. CDR3 size: 14 residues. Losses at the gene ends were 4 bases for V and 12 bases for J; bases not matched to a gene: 13. In DNA, the CDR3 is TGTGCCAGCTCACTTCGACAGGGTTGGAGGTTCCAGTATTTT. It translates to CASSLRQGWRFQYF.

In this sample, this clone turned up a few times. V usage is TRBV14 and J usage is TRBJ1-4; no clear D. Trimming removed 4 bases at V and 4 bases at J, with 4 bases between. Per germline, CDR1 SGHDN and CDR2 FVKESK. The CDR3 extends over 12 amino acids. This CDR3 reads CASSLYNEKLFF. DNA for the CDR3: TGTGCCAGCAGCCTTTATAATGAAAAACTGTTTTTT. Full variable domain (missing parts from reference TRBV14 and TRBJ1-4): EAGVTQFPSHSVIEKGQTVTLRCDPISGHDNLYWYRRVMGKEIKFLLHFVKESKQDESGMPNNRFLAERTGGTYSTLKVQPAELEDSGVYFCASSLYNEKLFFGSGTQLSVL.

This clone was observed once. The chain couples TRBV19 to TRBJ1-2; D is ambiguous. Germline CDR1 is LNHDA and CDR2 is SQIVND (reference sequence). The CDR3 runs to 13 residues. The V end was cut by 5 bases, the J end by 6 bases, with 13 bases between. CDR3 loop: CASSQTFRDGYTF. The CDR3 DNA sequence: TGTGCCAGTAGTCAAACGTTTAGGGATGGCTACACCTTC. The complete variable domain, with remaining parts taken from reference TRBV19 and TRBJ1-2, reads DGGITQSPKYLFRKEGQNVTLSCEQNLNHDAMYWYRQDPGQGLRLIYYSQIVNDFQKGDIAEGYSVSREKKESFPLTVTSAQKNPTAFYLCASSQTFRDGYTFGSGTRLTVV.

This clone was recorded once. This rearrangement joins TRBV4-3 to TRBJ1-2; D gene ambiguous. Looked up from germline, CDR1 is LGHNA and CDR2 is YSLEER. The ends were cut back, 0 bases at V and 10 bases at J, with 18 bases in the middle. The CDR3 length is 15 residues. DNA for the CDR3: TGCGCCAGCAGCCAAGATCGCGGAGGGAGCGCCGACTACACCTTC. Protein sequence: CASSQDRGGSADYTF.

This clone was counted many times. The rearrangement joins TRBV16 to TRBJ1-2; D unresolved. From germline, CDR1 is KGHSY and CDR2 FQNENV. This CDR3 region has 13 residues. With 1 base removed from V and 4 bases from J, the gap between germline ends came to 7 bases. The CDR3 loop is CASSQLQSYGYTF. CDR3 nucleotides: TGTGCCAGCAGCCAATTGCAGAGCTATGGCTACACCTTC.

The chain joins TRBV29-1 to TRBJ2-1; tentative D call: TRBD1 (5 bases). The CDR3 is 11 amino acids. The ends were cut back, 3 bases at V and 10 bases at J, with 10 bases in the middle. The germline gives CDR1 SQVTM, CDR2 ANQGSEA. CDR3: CSVEGLEEQFF. Written as DNA, the CDR3 is TGCAGCGTTGAGGGGCTTGAGGAGCAGTTCTTC.

This sequence joins TRBV29-1 and TRBJ1-2, with TRBD1 as a possible D gene (6 bases). V lost 6 bases, J lost 7 bases, and 15 bases lay in between. CDR1 is SQVTM and CDR2 is ANQGSEA in the germline V gene. The CDR3 totals 12 residues. This CDR3 is CSVSTGLSGYTF. In nucleotides, the CDR3 is TGCAGCGTCTCAACAGGGCTGTCTGGCTACACCTTC.

The V call is TRBV6-6, the J call TRBJ2-7, with TRBD1 identical over 9 bases. V dropped 5 bases and J dropped 4; count of bases not matched to a gene: 3. Looked up from germline, CDR1 is MNHNY and CDR2 is SVGAGI (reference sequence). The CDR3 has 13 residues. CDR3 loop: CASSRQGVYEQYF. DNA for the CDR3: TGTGCCAGCAGTAGACAGGGGGTTTACGAGCAGTACTTC.

This chain joins TRBV27 and TRBJ2-7; D is ambiguous. V was cut by 4 bases and J by 3 bases, with 4 bases left in between. This CDR3 has 11 residues. Germline V gives CDR1 MNHEY, CDR2 SMNVEV (reference sequence). The CDR3 DNA is TGTGCCAGCAGTTCTGGCTACGAGCAGTACTTC. Translated: CASSSGYEQYF.

This chain links TRBV11-2 with TRBJ1-1, with D perhaps TRBD1 (5 bases). CDR1 SGHAT and CDR2 FQNNGV come from the germline V gene. The V end lost 4 bases, the J end lost 2 bases, and 8 bases lay between the germline ends. The length of the CDR3 is 13 residues. The CDR3 here is CASSSQVNTEAFF. The DNA for the CDR3 is TGTGCCAGCAGCTCACAGGTAAACACTGAAGCTTTCTTT.

This clone occurred once. The rearrangement uses TRBV30 and TRBJ2-3; D may be TRBD2 (6 bases). V shed 2 bases and J shed 2 bases, with 14 bases lying between them. Germline-derived CDR1 and CDR2 are GTSNPN and SVGIG (reference sequence). This CDR3 comprises 15 residues. The CDR3 loop reads CAWSLRGGNTDTQYF. The CDR3 DNA reads TGTGCCTGGAGTTTGCGTGGCGGGAACACAGATACGCAGTATTTT. Using reference TRBV30 and TRBJ2-3 for the parts outside the CDR3, the full variable domain is SQTIHQWPATLVQPVGSPLSLECTVEGTSNPNLYWYRQAAGRGLQLLFYSVGIGQISSEVPQNLSASRPQDRQFILSSKKLLLSDSGFYLCAWSLRGGNTDTQYFGPGTRLTVL.

V usage is TRBV7-9 and J usage is TRBJ2-1; no clear D. Germline V gene data show CDR1 as SEHNR and CDR2 as FQNEAQ (reference sequence). V lost 4 bases and J 10 bases, leaving 11 bases between the germline ends. The CDR3 is 12 amino acids. CDR3 in amino acids: CASSSLVYEQFF. CDR3 in DNA: TGTGCCAGCAGCTCGTTAGTATACGAGCAGTTCTTC.

This chain joins TRBV2 and TRBJ1-2; D is unresolved. The V and J ends lost 2 bases and 7 bases respectively, with 11 bases between them. The CDR3 covers 13 residues. Germline V CDR1 and CDR2: SNHLY, FYNNEI. The CDR3: CASSERAEIGYTF. CDR3 coding DNA: TGTGCCAGCAGTGAAAGGGCAGAAATTGGCTACACCTTC. Variable domain in full (rest from reference TRBV2 and TRBJ1-2): EPEVTQTPSHQVTQMGQEVILRCVPISNHLYFYWYRQILGQKVEFLVSFYNNEISEKSEIFDDQFSVERPDGSNFTLKIRSTKLEDSAMYFCASSERAEIGYTFGSGTRLTVV.

The chain is built from TRBV19 and TRBJ1-1; D is perhaps TRBD1 (5 bases). Germline V CDR1 and CDR2: LNHDA, SQIVND (reference sequence). The CDR3 runs to 15 residues. Between the trimmed V and J ends, which lost 3 bases and 0 bases, there was a span of 11 bases. Here the CDR3 reads CASSIMGVMNTEAFF. DNA of the CDR3: TGTGCCAGTAGTATTATGGGGGTAATGAACACTGAAGCTTTCTTT.

The V and J genes are TRBV4-2 and TRBJ2-1; 14 bases are shared with TRBD2. The CDR3 is 15 residues long. The germline CDR1 and CDR2 sequences are LGHNA and YNFKEQ. V lost 1 base, J lost 7 bases, and 0 bases stayed unmatched. CDR3 nucleotides: TGTGCCAGCAGCCAAGGACTAGCGGGAGGGAATGAGCAGTTCTTC. As protein: CASSQGLAGGNEQFF.

The chain is built from TRBV7-6 and TRBJ2-7; 8 positions match TRBD2. Germline assignment: CDR1 SGHVS and CDR2 FNYEAQ. The CDR3 covers 16 residues. Germline trimming cut 5 bases from V and 5 bases from J; bases unmatched to any gene: 14. CDR3 nucleotides: TGTGCCAGCAGCCCCCGGGGTAGCGGGGTTTCCGACGAGCAGTACTTC. It is translated as CASSPRGSGVSDEQYF.

The chain employs TRBV7-9 and TRBJ2-7, with D possibly matching TRBD2 (6 bases). V dropped 0 bases and J dropped 6 bases, with 15 bases sitting between them. Looked up from germline, CDR1 is SEHNR and CDR2 is FQNEAQ (reference sequence). This CDR3 spans 15 amino acids. The CDR3 coding sequence is TGTGCCAGCAGCTTAGCGCTGCGGGGCGGTCTCGAGCAGTACTTC. Its protein is CASSLALRGGLEQYF. Complete variable domain (other parts from reference TRBV7-9 and TRBJ2-7): DTGVSQNPRHKITKRGQNVTFRCDPISEHNRLYWYRQTLGQGPEFLTYFQNEAQLEKSRLLSDRFSAERPKGSFSTLEIQRTEQGDSAMYLCASSLALRGGLEQYFGPGTRLTVT.

V gene TRBV2 combines with J gene TRBJ2-1; the D is unclear. V was shortened by 3 bases and J by 6 bases, with 6 bases between the two germline ends. This CDR3 comprises 12 residues. Germline values: CDR1 SNHLY, CDR2 FYNNEI. CDR3 bases: TGTGCCAGCAGTGATGGGTTCAATGAGCAGTTCTTC. It is translated as CASSDGFNEQFF.

To note about this clone: The conserved final phenylalanine or tryptophan is absent from the CDR3, which likely points to a read error. Because the CDR3's place on the DNA is in doubt, the DNA is left out and the CDR3 is given as listed by TCRdb. The V and J genes are TRBV3-1 (or the pseudogene TRBV3-2) and TRBJ1-2. The CDR3 length is 13 residues, termini included. Per the germline V gene, CDR1 is LGHDT and CDR2 is YNNKEL (reference sequence). The chain's CDR3 is CASSQGGGPGLKI.

The CDR3 loop is CSAPGLGVNEQFF. CDR3 DNA: TGCAGCGCTCCGGGACTAGGGGTTAATGAGCAGTTCTTC. The chain joins TRBV29-1 to TRBJ2-1; 8 nucleotides agree with TRBD2. The CDR3 is made up of 13 amino acids. V was pared by 7 bases and J by 7 bases, with 9 bases of the junction left unmatched. Germline values: CDR1 SQVTM, CDR2 ANQGSEA.